This TCR beta chain came from a study of CD8+ T cells in alopecia areata. This clone was seen a few times. RNA extraction was followed by reverse transcription into cDNA, which acted as the sequencing template. Generated by immunoSEQ multiplex PCR, the TCRdb table keeps only in-frame clones and is missing some. Of more than 200,000 clones listed, approximately 67% were seen once; the top ten hold roughly 1.2%. Treatment here: oral pan-JAK inhibitor, 5-10 mg twice daily. The source of this sequence is a human donor with alopecia areata. Specimen: CD4+ T cells sorted from blood, collected at approximately week 45, from a patient treated with tofacitinib.

The chain's CDR3 is CSVLKRMNTEAFF. The CDR3 nucleotides are TGCAGCGTTTTGAAGCGGATGAACACTGAAGCTTTCTTT. The chain recombines TRBV29-1 with TRBJ1-1; unclear D gene. CDR1 is SQVTM, CDR2 ANQGSEA, per germline. This CDR3 is 13 amino acids long. V lost 5 bases and J 0 bases, leaving 10 bases between the germline ends.